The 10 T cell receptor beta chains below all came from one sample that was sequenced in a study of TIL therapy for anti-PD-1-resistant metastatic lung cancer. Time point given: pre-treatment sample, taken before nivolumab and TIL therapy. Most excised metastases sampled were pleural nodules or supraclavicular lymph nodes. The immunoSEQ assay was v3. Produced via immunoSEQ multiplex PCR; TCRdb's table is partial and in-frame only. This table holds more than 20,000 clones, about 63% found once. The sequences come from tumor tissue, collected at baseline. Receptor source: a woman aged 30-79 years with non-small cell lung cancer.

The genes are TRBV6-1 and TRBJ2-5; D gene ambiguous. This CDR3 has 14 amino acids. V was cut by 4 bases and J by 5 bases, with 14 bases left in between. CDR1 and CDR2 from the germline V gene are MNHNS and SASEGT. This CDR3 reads CASSGVPVWETQYF. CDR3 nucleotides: TGTGCCAGCAGTGGGGTTCCAGTCTGGGAGACCCAGTACTTC.

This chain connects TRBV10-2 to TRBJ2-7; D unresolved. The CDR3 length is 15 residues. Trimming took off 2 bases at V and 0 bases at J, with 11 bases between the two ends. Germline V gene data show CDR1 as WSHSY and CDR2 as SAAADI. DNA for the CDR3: TGCGCCAGCAGTGAGGCCTCCTCTTTCTCCTACGAGCAGTACTTC. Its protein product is CASSEASSFSYEQYF.

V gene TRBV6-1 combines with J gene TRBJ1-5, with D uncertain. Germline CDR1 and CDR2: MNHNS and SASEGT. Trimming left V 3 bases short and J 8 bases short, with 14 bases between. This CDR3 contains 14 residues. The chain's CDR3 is CASSDPIGGEPQHF. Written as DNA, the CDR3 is TGTGCCAGCAGTGACCCTATTGGCGGGGAGCCCCAGCATTTT.

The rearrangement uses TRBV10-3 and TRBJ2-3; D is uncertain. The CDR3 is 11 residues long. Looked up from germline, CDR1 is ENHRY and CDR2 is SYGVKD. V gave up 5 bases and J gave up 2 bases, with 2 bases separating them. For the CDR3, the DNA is TGTGCCATCAGTAACACAGATACGCAGTATTTT. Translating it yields CAISNTDTQYF.

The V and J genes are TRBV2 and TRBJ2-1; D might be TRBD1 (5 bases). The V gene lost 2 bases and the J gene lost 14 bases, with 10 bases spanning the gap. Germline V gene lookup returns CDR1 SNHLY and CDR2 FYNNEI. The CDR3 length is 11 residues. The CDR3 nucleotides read TGTGCCAGCAGTGAATTAGACAGCGAGTTCTTC. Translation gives CASSELDSEFF.

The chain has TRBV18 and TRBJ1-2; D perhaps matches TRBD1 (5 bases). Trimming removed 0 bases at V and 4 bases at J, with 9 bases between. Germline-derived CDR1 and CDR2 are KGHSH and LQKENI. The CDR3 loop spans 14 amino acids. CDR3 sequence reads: CASSPPQGTYGYTF. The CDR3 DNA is TGTGCCAGCTCACCACCCCAGGGTACCTATGGCTACACCTTC. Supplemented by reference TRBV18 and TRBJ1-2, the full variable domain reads NAGVMQNPRHLVRRRGQEARLRCSPMKGHSHVYWYRQLPEEGLKFMVYLQKENIIDESGMPKERFSAEFPKEGPSILRIQQVVRGDSAAYFCASSPPQGTYGYTFGSGTRLTVV.

The CDR3 sequence: CAWGPGQDTQYF. The CDR3 coding sequence is TGTGCCTGGGGCCCCGGACAGGATACGCAGTATTTT. The V call is TRBV30, the J call TRBJ2-3; D possibly corresponds to TRBD1 (6 bases). Trimming took off 5 bases at V and 6 bases at J, with 12 bases between the two ends. Germline loops: CDR1 GTSNPN, CDR2 SVGIG (reference sequence). The CDR3 has 12 residues.

The CDR3 nucleotides are TGTGCCAGCACCCTACAGGTCTATGGCTACACCTTC. Translated, it gives CASTLQVYGYTF. This chain links TRBV2 with TRBJ1-2, with a tentative D call TRBD1 (5 bases). The V gene lost 7 bases and the J gene lost 4 bases, with 10 bases spanning the gap. The CDR3 is made up of 12 amino acids. The germline gives CDR1 SNHLY, CDR2 FYNNEI.

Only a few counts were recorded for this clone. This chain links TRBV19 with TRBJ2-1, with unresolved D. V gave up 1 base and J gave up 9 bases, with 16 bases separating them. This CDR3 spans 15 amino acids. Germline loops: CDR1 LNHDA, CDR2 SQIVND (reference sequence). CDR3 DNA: TGTGCCAGTAGTATAGCCCTAGGCGGAAGCACTGAGCAGTTCTTC. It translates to CASSIALGGSTEQFF.

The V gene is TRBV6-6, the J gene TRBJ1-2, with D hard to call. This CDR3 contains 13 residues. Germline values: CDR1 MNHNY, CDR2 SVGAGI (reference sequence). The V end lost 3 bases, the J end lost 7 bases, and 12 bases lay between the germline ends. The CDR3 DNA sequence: TGTGCCAGCAGTTATTCGGGCGCCGGTGGCTACACCTTC. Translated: CASSYSGAGGYTF.